This T cell receptor (beta chain) was sequenced for a study of OX40 agonist ivuxolimab in advanced cancers. Study context: Dose-escalation patients suffered from hepatocellular carcinoma, melanoma, renal cell or head and neck cancer. General observations from the study: Compared with others, partial responders at 0.1-3.0 mg/kg displayed clonal expansion among the lowest. Compared with CD4+, CD8+ T cells on average had more expanded clones.

Profiled with immunoSEQ multiplex PCR; TCRdb holds only in-frame clones, not every one. The repertoire holds roughly 98,000 clones, with just under 85% as singletons. Of note for this clone: Antigen: not known.

J was trimmed by 4 bases and V by 2 bases; bases with no gene match: 4. Per the germline V gene, CDR1 is MNHNY and CDR2 is SVGAGI (reference sequence). This CDR3 has 15 residues. The rearrangement uses TRBV6-6 and TRBJ1-1; TRBD1 matches 10 bases. This TCR was sampled from an adult with an advanced solid tumor such as melanoma, head and neck, liver or kidney cancer. This specimen was CD4+ or CD8+ T cells sorted from blood, taken in a trial of the OX40 agonist ivuxolimab. CDR3 region: CASSYGTGVGTEAFF. CDR3 nucleotide sequence: TGTGCCAGCAGTTACGGGACAGGGGTCGGCACTGAAGCTTTCTTT.